A single TCR delta chain is shown here with its context. It may be a read error: a sequence one base away is much more abundant. The same CDR3 can be traced to other DNA sequences in this sample. Per germline, CDR1 GEAIGNYY and CDR2 EKD. The CDR3 runs to 16 residues. TCRdb re-called the reads with CATT. The repertoire holds about 5,700 delta-chain clones, with roughly 0.41% as singletons. This record comes from a study of gamma-delta chains in newborns, infants, children. This sequence joins TRDV2 and TRDJ2, with D possibly being TRDD3 (6 bases). The TCR was taken from a child who was a newborn, infant or young child, either healthy, febrile or measles-vaccinated (not recorded which). The material sequenced was blood. This CDR3 reads CACDILGSTLTAQLFF. For the CDR3, the DNA is TGTGCTTGTGACATACTGGGATCTACTTTGACAGCACAACTCTTCTTT.